The 4 T cell receptor beta chains below come from one sample, sequenced in a study of chronic HIV infection and antiretroviral therapy. MiXCR was run by TCRdb on the 5' RACE reads, yielding one entry per CDR3 protein. This sample has 30,000 or so distinct CDR3 sequences, with more than 7.5% found just once. Sequencing was done on a sample of peripheral blood. Receptors were obtained from an adult who had HIV and had not received antiretroviral therapy, or was an uninfected healthy control (not recorded which).

This clonotype appeared many times. The chain recombines TRBV29-1 with TRBJ2-1; 8 bases are a match to TRBD1. The CDR3 consists of 12 residues. The V gene end was trimmed by 8 bases and the J gene end by 8 bases; junction bases not matched to a gene: 8. Per the germline V gene, CDR1 is SQVTM and CDR2 is ANQGSEA. The CDR3 protein is CSWGTGGDEQFF. In nucleotides, the CDR3 is TGCAGCTGGGGGACAGGTGGCGATGAGCAGTTCTTC.

This sequence joins TRBV2 and TRBJ2-2; D not resolved. CDR3 length: 13 amino acids. Germline CDR1 SNHLY, CDR2 FYNNEI. Between the trimmed V and J ends, which lost 6 bases and 3 bases, there was a span of 8 bases. CDR3 nucleotides: TGTGCCAGCAGCGCCCGGTACACCGGGGAGCTGTTTTTT. As protein: CASSARYTGELFF.

Here the CDR3 reads CATFGGRGSQPQHF. In DNA form, the CDR3 reads TGTGCCACCTTCGGTGGCAGGGGAAGTCAGCCCCAGCATTTT. The rearrangement joins TRBV10-3 to TRBJ1-5; possible D gene TRBD1, 6 bases. Germline lookup yields CDR1 ENHRY and CDR2 SYGVKD. With 10 bases removed from V and 6 bases from J, the gap between germline ends came to 19 bases. This CDR3 spans 14 amino acids.

The table lists this clonotype with many counts. The gene calls are TRBV30 and TRBJ2-1, with 11 positions matching TRBD2. Germline CDR1 reads GTSNPN; CDR2 reads SVGIG (reference sequence). V lost 2 bases and J lost 9; bases outside the gene matches: 9. The CDR3 has 15 residues. The CDR3 region has the DNA TGTGCCTGGAGTCTAATCCCGACTAGCGGGACTGAGCAGTTCTTC. It yields the protein CAWSLIPTSGTEQFF.